This T cell receptor beta chain was sequenced in a study of blood T cell repertoires in COVID-19. Study-wide context: Specimens from acute and convalescent COVID-19 originated in the United States, Italy and Spain. T cells, B-cell-depleted T cells, or PBMCs provided the cDNA or gDNA that served as material.

Authors' analysis steps: Estimation of nucleated cell counts was performed using reference gene primer amplification. The method was immunoSEQ multiplex PCR; TCRdb's version includes in-frame clones alone and lacks a portion of them. V and J calls and clone size come straight from that table; D and trimming were deduced from the DNA. The table has fewer than 200,000 clones, 76% seen once. Germline V CDR1 and CDR2: KGHSH, LQKENI. V gave up 4 bases and J gave up 2 bases, with 5 bases separating them. This CDR3 has 12 residues. The sample taken for sequencing was peripheral blood. The sequence was collected from a woman in her fifties or sixties with active or convalescent COVID-19. The V gene is TRBV18, the J gene TRBJ1-2, with D tentatively TRBD1 (5 bases). CDR3 sequence (DNA): TGTGCCAGCTCACGACAGAACTATGGCTACACCTTC. It specifies CASSRQNYGYTF.